This T cell receptor beta chain emerged from a study of control samples from healthy donors and cancer patients. Data came from immunoSEQ multiplex PCR; TCRdb stores just in-frame clones and leaves some out. The sample holds 130,000 or so clones; 91% are singletons and the top ten take 5.5% to 9%. The source is a man younger than 35 in good health. Sequenced material: blood.

The CDR3 DNA is TGTGCCAGCAGCTTGGTGGGAGAACCAAACCCATCTCAAGCTTTCTTT. Protein: CASSLVGEPNPSQAFF. This chain joins TRBV7-6 and TRBJ1-1; the D is unclear. This CDR3 has 16 residues. Germline V gene lookup returns CDR1 SGHVS and CDR2 FNYEAQ. V was trimmed by 3 bases and J by 9 bases, leaving 23 bases between them.